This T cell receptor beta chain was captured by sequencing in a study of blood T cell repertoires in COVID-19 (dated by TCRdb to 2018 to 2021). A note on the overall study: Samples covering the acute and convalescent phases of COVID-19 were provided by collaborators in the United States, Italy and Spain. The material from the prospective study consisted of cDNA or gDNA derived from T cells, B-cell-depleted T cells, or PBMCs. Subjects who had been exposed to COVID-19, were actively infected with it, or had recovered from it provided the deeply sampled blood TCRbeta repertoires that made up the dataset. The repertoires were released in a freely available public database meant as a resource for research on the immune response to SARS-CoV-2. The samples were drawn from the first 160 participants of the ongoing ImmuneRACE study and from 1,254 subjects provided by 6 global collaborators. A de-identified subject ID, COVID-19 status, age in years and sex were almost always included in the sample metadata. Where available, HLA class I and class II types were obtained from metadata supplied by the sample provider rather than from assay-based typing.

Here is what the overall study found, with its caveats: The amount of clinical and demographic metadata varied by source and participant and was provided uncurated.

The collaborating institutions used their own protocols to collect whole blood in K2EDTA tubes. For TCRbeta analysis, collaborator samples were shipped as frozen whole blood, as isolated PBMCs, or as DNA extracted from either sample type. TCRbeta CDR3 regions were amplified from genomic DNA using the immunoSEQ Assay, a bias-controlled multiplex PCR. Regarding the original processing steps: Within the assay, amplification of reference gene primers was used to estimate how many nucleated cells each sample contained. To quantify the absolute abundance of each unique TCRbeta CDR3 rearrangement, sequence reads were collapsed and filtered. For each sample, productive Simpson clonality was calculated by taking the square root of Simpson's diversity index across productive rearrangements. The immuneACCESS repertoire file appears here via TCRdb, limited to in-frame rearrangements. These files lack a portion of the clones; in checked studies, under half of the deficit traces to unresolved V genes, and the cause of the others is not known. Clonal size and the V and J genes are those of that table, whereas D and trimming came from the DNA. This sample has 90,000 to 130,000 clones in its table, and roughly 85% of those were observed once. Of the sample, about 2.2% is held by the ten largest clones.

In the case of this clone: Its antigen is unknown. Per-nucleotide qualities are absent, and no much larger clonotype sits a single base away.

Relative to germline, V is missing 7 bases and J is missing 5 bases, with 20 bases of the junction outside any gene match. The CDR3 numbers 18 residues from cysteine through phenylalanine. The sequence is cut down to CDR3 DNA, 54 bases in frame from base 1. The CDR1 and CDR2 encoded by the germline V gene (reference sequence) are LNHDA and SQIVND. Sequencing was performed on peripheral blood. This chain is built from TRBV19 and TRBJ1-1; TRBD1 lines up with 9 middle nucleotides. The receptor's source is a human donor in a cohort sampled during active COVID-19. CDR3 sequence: CASNRGWWTGEVGTEAFF. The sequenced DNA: TGTGCCAGTAACCGGGGTTGGTGGACAGGGGAAGTTGGAACTGAAGCTTTCTTT.